This T cell receptor beta chain was identified during a study of cytomegalovirus exposure and HLA in healthy donors. The study, taken as a whole, reports: The majority of CMV-associated TCR beta chains were reported as apparently HLA-restricted in a later analysis. Cytomegalovirus association was assigned to about 150 TCR beta chains.

This clone was observed a handful of times. No antigen is known for it. The PCR was carried out with 60 Vbeta primers and 13 Jbeta primers. Generated by immunoSEQ multiplex PCR, the TCRdb table keeps only in-frame clones and is missing some. This table has about 130,000 clones, roughly 80% appearing once. The clonotype was recovered from a young man in good health and CMV-seronegative. The material sequenced was PBMCs.

CDR3 coding DNA: TGTGCCAGCAGCCTCACTAGCGGACCTAACAATGAGCAGTTCTTC. Translating gives CASSLTSGPNNEQFF. The chain recombines TRBV7-2 with TRBJ2-1, with 8 bases aligning to TRBD2. The CDR3 sequence is 15 residues long. Per germline, CDR1 SGHTA and CDR2 FQGNSA. V trimming: 5 bases; J trimming: 5 bases; junction bases outside the gene matches: 8.